This T cell receptor (beta chain) was sequenced for a study of T cell responses to AZD1222 COVID-19 vaccine. General observations from the study: Baseline serology detected seropositivity in only 5 or 6 AZD1222 recipients.

V shed 4 bases and J 3 bases; nucleotides not matched to a gene: 30. The CDR3 covers 23 residues. Germline lookup yields CDR1 KGHDR and CDR2 SFDVKD. Points on this clone: What it binds is not known.

The method was immunoSEQ multiplex PCR; TCRdb's version includes in-frame clones alone and lacks a portion of them. The table includes roughly 100,000 clones, about 88% detected once. The clonotype originates from an adult in good health. The sample was peripheral blood, taken on day 0 of AZD1222 vaccination. The chain recombines TRBV24-1 with TRBJ2-7; 9 bases agree with TRBD2. The CDR3 DNA follows: TGTGCCACCAGTGAAGGGCAACAGACCGGGACAGAAGATACGGGACTAGCCGTCTACGAGCAGTACTTC. This gives the protein CATSEGQQTGTEDTGLAVYEQYF.